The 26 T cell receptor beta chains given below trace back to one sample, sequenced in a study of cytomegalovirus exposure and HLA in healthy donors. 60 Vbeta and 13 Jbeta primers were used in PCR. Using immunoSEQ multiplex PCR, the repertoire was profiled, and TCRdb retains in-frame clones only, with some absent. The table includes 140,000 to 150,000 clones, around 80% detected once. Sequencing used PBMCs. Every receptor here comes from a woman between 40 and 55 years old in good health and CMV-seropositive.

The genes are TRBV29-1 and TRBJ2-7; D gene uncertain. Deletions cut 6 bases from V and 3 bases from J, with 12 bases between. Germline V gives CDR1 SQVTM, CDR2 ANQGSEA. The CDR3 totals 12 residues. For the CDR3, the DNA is TGCAGCGTGGCGACTCAAATCTACGAGCAGTACTTC. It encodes CSVATQIYEQYF.

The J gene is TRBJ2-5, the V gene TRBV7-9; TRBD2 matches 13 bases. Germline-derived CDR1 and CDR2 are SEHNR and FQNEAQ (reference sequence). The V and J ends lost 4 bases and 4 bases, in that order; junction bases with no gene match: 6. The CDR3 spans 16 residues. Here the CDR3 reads CASSSGTSGIGETQYF. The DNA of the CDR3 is TGTGCCAGCAGCTCGGGGACTAGCGGGATCGGAGAGACCCAGTACTTC. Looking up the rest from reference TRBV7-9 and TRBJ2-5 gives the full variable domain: DTGVSQNPRHKITKRGQNVTFRCDPISEHNRLYWYRQTLGQGPEFLTYFQNEAQLEKSRLLSDRFSAERPKGSFSTLEIQRTEQGDSAMYLCASSSGTSGIGETQYFGPGTRLLVL.

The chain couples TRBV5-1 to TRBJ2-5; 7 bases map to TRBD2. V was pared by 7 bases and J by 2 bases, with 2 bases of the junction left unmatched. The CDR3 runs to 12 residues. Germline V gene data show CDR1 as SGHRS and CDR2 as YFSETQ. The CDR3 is CASAGVQETQYF. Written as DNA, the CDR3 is TGCGCCAGCGCGGGGGTTCAAGAGACCCAGTACTTC.

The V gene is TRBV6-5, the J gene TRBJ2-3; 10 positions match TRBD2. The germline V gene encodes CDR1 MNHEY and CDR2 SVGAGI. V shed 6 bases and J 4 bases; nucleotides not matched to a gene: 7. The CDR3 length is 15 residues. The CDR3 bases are TGTGCCAGCAGACCAGCGGGGGGGCAGCCAGATACGCAGTATTTT. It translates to CASRPAGGQPDTQYF.

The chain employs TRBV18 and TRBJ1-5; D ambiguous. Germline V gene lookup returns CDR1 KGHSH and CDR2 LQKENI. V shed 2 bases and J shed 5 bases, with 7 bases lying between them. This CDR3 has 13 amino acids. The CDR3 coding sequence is TGTGCCAGCTCACCAGGGAGGGATCAGCCCCAGCATTTT. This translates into CASSPGRDQPQHF.

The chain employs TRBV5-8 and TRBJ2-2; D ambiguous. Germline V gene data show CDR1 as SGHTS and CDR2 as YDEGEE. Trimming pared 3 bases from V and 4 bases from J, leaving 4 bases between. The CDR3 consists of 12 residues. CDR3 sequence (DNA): TGTGCCAGCAGCTGGGCCACCGGGGAGCTGTTTTTT. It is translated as CASSWATGELFF.

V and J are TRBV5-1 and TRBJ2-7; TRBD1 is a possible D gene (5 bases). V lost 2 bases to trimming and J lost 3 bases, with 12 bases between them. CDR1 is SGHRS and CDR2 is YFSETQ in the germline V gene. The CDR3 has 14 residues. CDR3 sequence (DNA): TGCGCCAGCAGCTTTAACCCAGGGAACTACGAGCAGTACTTC. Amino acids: CASSFNPGNYEQYF. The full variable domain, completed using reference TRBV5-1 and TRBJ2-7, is KAGVTQTPRYLIKTRGQQVTLSCSPISGHRSVSWYQQTPGQGLQFLFEYFSETQRNKGNFPGRFSGRQFSNSRSEMNVSTLELGDSALYLCASSFNPGNYEQYFGPGTRLTVT.

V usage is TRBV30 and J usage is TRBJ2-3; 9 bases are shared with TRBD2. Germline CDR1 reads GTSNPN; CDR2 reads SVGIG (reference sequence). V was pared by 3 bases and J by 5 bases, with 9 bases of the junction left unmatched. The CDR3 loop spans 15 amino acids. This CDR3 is CAWRGGGAFGDTQYF. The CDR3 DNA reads TGTGCCTGGAGGGGCGGGGGGGCCTTTGGAGATACGCAGTATTTT.

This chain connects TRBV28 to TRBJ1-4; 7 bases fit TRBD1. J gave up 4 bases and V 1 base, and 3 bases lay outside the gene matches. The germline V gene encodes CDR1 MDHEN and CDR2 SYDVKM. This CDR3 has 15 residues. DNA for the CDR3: TGTGCCAGCAGTTTATCGGGACAGTTTAATGAAAAACTGTTTTTT. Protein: CASSLSGQFNEKLFF.

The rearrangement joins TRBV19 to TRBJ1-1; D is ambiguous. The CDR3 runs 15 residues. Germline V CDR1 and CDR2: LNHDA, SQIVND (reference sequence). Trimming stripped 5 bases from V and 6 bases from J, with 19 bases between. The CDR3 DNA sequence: TGTGCCAGTAGTCCCCGACATCACGGCAACGCTGAAGCTTTCTTT. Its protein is CASSPRHHGNAEAFF.

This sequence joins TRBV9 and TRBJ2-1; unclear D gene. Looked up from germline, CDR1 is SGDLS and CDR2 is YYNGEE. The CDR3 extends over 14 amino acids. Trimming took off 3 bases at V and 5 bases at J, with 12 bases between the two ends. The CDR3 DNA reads TGTGCCAGCAGCGCTATATCGGTAAACAATGAGCAGTTCTTC. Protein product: CASSAISVNNEQFF.

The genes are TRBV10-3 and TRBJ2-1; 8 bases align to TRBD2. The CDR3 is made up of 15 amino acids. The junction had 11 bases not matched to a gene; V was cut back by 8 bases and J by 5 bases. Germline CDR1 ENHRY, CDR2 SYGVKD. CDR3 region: CAIQLAGGRDNEQFF. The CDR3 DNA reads TGTGCCATCCAGCTCGCGGGGGGCCGGGACAATGAGCAGTTCTTC.

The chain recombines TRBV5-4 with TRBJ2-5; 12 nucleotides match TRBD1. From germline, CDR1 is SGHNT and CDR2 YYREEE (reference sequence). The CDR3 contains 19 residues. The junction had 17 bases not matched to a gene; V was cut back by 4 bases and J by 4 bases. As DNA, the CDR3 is TGTGCCAGCAGCCCACCAACCTCCGGGACAGGGGGCTTCGGAGAGACCCAGTACTTC. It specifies CASSPPTSGTGGFGETQYF.

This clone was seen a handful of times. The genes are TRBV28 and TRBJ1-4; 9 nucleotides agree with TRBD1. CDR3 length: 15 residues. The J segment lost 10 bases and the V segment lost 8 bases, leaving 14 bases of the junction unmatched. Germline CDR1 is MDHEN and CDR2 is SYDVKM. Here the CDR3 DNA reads TGTGCCAGCCAGTTTCCCGGGACAGGGCACGCAAAACTGTTTTTT. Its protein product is CASQFPGTGHAKLFF.

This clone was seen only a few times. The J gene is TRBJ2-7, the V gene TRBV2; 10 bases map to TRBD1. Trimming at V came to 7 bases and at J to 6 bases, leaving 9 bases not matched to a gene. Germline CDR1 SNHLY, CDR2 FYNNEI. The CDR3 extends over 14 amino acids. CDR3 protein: CASTTGQGIGEQYF. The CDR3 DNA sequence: TGTGCCAGCACTACGGGACAGGGGATCGGCGAGCAGTACTTC.

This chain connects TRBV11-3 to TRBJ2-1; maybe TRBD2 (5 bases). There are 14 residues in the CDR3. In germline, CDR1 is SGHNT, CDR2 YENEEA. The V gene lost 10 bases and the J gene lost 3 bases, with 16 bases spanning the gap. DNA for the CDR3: TGTGCCACCTCGTCCGGAGGAAGCTACAATGAGCAGTTCTTC. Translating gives CATSSGGSYNEQFF.

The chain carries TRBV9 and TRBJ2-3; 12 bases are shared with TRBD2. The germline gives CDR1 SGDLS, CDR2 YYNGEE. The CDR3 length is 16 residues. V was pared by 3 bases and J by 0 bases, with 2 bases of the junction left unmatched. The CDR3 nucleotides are TGTGCCAGCAGCGCCCTAGCGGGGGGGAGCACAGATACGCAGTATTTT. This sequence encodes CASSALAGGSTDTQYF.

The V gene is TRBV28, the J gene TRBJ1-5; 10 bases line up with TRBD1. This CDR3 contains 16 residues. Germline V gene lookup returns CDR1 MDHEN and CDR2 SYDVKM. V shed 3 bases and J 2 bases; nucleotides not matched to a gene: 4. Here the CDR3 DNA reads TGTGCCAGCAGTTTTCGGGGGACAGGGGGCAATCAGCCCCAGCATTTT. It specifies CASSFRGTGGNQPQHF.

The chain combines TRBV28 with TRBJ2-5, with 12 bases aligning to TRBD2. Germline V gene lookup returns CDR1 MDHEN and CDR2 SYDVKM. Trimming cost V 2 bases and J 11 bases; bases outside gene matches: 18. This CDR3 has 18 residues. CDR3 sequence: CASSLIVLSTSGSGEQYF. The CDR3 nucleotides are TGTGCCAGCAGTTTAATTGTGCTATCGACTAGCGGGAGCGGGGAGCAGTACTTC.

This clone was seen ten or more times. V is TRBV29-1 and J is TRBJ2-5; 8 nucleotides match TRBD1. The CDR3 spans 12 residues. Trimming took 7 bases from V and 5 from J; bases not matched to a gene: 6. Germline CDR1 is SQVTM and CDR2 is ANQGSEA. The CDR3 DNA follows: TGCAGCGCGACAGGGGCCCCGGAGACCCAGTACTTC. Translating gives CSATGAPETQYF.

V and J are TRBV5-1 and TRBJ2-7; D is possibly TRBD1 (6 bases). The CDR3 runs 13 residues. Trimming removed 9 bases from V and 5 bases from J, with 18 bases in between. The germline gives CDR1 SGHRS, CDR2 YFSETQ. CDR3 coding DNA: TGCGCCACTATTATCAGGGGTTACCACGAGCAGTACTTC. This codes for CATIIRGYHEQYF.

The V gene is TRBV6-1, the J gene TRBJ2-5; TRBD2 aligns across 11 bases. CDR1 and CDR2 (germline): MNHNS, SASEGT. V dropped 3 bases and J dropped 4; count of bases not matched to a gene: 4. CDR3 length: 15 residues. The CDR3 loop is CASSESSGRVETQYF. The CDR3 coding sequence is TGTGCCAGCAGTGAGAGTAGCGGGAGGGTAGAGACCCAGTACTTC.

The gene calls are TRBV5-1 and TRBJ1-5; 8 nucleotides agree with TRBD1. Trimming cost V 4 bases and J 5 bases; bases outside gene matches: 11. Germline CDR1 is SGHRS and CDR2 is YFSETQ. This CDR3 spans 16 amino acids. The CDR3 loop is CASSQFRQGAYQPQHF. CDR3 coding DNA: TGCGCCAGCAGCCAATTCAGGCAGGGGGCCTATCAGCCCCAGCATTTT.

In DNA, the CDR3 is TGTGCCAGCAGCTTAGACCGGGACAGGGAAAGGGGTGAGGAGCTGTTTTTT. The encoded protein is CASSLDRDRERGEELFF. This rearrangement joins TRBV7-9 to TRBJ2-2; 9 positions agree with TRBD1. Germline CDR1 reads SEHNR; CDR2 reads FQNEAQ (reference sequence). J lost 10 bases, V lost 1 base, and 13 bases had no gene match. The CDR3 runs to 17 residues.

CDR3 loop: CASTRGTGLYGYTF. The CDR3 DNA follows: TGTGCCAGCACCCGAGGGACAGGGCTCTATGGCTACACCTTC. This chain joins TRBV6-5 and TRBJ1-2, with TRBD1 matching 9 bases. CDR3 size: 14 residues. The germline V gene has CDR1 MNHEY and CDR2 SVGAGI. J lost 4 bases, V lost 7 bases, and 7 bases had no gene match.

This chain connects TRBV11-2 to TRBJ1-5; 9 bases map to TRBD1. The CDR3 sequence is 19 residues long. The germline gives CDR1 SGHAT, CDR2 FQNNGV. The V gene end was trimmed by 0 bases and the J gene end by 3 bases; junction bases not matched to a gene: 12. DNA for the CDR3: TGTGCCAGCAGCTTAGAACCGGGACAGGGCCCTGCATTCAATCAGCCCCAGCATTTT. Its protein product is CASSLEPGQGPAFNQPQHF.